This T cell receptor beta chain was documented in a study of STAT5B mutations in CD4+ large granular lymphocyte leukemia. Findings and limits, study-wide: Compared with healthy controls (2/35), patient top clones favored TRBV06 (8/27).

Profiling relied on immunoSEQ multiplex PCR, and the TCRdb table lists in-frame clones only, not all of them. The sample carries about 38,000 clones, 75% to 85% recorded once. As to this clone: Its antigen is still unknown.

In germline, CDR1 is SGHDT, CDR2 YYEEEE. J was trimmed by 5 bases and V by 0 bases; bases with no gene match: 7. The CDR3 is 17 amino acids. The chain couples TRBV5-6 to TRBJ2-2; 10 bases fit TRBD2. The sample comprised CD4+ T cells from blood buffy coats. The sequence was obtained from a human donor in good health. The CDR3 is CASSLEVLAGETGELFF. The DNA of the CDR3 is TGTGCCAGCAGCTTGGAAGTGCTAGCGGGAGAGACCGGGGAGCTGTTTTTT.